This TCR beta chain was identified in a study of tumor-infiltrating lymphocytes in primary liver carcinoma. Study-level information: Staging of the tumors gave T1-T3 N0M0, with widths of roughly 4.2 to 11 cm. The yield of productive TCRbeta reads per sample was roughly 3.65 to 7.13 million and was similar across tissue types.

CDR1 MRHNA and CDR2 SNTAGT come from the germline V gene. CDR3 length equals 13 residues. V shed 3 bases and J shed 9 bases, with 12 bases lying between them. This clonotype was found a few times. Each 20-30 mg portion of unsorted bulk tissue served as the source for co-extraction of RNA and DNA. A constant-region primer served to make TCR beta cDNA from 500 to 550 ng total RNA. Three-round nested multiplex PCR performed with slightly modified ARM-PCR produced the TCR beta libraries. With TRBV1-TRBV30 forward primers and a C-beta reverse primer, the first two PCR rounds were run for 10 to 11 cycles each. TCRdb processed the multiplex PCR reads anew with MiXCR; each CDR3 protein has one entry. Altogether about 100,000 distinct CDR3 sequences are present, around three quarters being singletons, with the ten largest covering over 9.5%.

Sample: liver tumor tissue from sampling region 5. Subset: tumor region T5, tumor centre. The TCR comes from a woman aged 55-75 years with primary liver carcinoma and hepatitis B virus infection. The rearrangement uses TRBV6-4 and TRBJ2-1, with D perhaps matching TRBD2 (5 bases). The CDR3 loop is CASSESEAGEQFF. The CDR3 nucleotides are TGTGCCAGCAGTGAGTCAGAGGCGGGTGAGCAGTTCTTC.